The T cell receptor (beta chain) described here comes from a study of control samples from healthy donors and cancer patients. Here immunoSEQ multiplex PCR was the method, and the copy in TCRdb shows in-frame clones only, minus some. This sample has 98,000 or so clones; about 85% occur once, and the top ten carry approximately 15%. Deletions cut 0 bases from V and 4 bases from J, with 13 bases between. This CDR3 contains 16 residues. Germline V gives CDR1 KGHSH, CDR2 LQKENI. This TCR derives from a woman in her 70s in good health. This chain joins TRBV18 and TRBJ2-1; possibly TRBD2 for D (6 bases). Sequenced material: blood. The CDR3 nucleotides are TGTGCCAGCTCACCACCGCGGGATCCCTATTACAATGAGCAGTTCTTC. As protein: CASSPPRDPYYNEQFF.